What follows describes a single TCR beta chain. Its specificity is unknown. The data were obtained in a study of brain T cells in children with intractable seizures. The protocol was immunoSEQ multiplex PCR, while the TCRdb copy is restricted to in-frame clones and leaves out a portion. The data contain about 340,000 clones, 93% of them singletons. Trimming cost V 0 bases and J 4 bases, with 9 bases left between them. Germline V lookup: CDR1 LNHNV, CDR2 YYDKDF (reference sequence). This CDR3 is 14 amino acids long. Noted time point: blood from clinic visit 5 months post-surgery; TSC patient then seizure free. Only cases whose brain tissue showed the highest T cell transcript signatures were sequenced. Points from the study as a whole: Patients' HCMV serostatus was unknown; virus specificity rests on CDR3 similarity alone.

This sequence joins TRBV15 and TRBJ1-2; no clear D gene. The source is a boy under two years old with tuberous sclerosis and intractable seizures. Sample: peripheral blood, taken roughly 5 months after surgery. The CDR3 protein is CATSRDSAVYGYTF. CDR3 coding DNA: TGTGCCACCAGCAGAGATTCGGCAGTCTATGGCTACACCTTC. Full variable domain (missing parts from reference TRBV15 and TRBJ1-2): DAMVIQNPRYQVTQFGKPVTLSCSQTLNHNVMYWYQQKSSQAPKLLFHYYDKDFNNEADTPDNFQSRRPNTSFCFLDIRSPGLGDTAMYLCATSRDSAVYGYTFGSGTRLTVV.